A single TCR beta chain is shown here with its context. Between the trimmed V and J ends, which lost 5 bases and 2 bases, there was a span of 18 bases. The CDR3 loop spans 16 amino acids. The germline V gene encodes CDR1 SEHNR and CDR2 FQNEAQ (reference sequence). Generated by immunoSEQ multiplex PCR, the TCRdb table keeps only in-frame clones and is missing some. This table holds 250,000 to 350,000 clones, 90% found once. This record comes from a study of blood T cell repertoires in COVID-19. Recruits, aged 18 to 89 years, lived in 24 US areas. This chain uses TRBV7-9 with TRBJ1-2; D possibly corresponds to TRBD1 (5 bases). Sequenced material: PBMCs or T cells enriched from blood (not recorded which). The TCR sequence derives from a woman under 30 with acute COVID-19. CDR3: CASSGTGDRVNYGYTF. As DNA, the CDR3 is TGTGCCAGCAGCGGAACGGGGGATAGGGTGAACTATGGCTACACCTTC.